This TCR beta chain was obtained from a study of T cell responses to AZD1222 COVID-19 vaccine (dated by TCRdb to the early 2020s). General notes on the study: TCR sequencing was performed for 230 to 250 trial participants, of whom roughly 200 were given two doses of AZD1222 and around 26 were given two doses of MenACWY control vaccine. Trial participants were enrolled by age into subgroups of 18-55, 56-69 and 70-plus years, and around 150, 29 and 61 TCR-sequenced participants, respectively, were included in these subgroups.

In the paper's terms, the time point label means: baseline before first vaccination. Explained via the paper, the treatment or condition label denotes: meningococcal conjugate vaccine given as trial control. Samples from vaccinated people were obtained from the UK trials COV001 and COV002, which included a single-blind randomized controlled phase 2/3 trial of AZD1222 (ChAdOx1 nCoV-19) in healthy adults. Trial participant PBMC samples were collected at day 0 and day 28 after the second dose for TCRbeta chain sequencing. Here is what the overall study found, with its caveats: Participants were mostly white British, with more females than males. The authors suggested clonal diversity may have been underestimated. Conclusions about previously exposed vaccinees are limited, since just 5 to 7 AZD1222 recipients were seropositive for SARS-CoV-2 at baseline. Nearly half of unique spike-specific TCRs reportedly recognized epitopes outside regions mutated in the B.1.351 and B.1.1.7 variants. The whole spike protein was spanned by vaccine-associated CD4 TCRs, and dominant responses were seen in regions 160-218 and 743-854. A significant rise in spike-specific TCR breadth and depth was observed after two AZD1222 doses relative to day 0 and relative to MenACWY recipients. The 56-69-year group was small, and its depth increase did not reach significance, likely because of low power. Because no day 14 peak-response samples were available, repertoires were characterized only after the peak T cell response.

About this clone: Its specific antigen is unknown. No base qualities exist here, and no much larger clone lies one base off it.

CDR1 SGDLS and CDR2 YYNGEE are derived from the germline V gene. After removal of 0 bases from V and 9 bases from J, the junction retains 9 bases not matched to a gene. Including cysteine and phenylalanine, the CDR3 has 16 amino acids. Only the CDR3 portion is preserved as DNA: 48 bases, with reading frame beginning at the first base. The CDR3 regions of human TCRbeta chains were subjected to immunosequencing. On the authors' methods: Repertoire TCRs were checked for matches against a reference library of SARS-CoV-2-specific TCRs that had been generated using the MIRA antigen-specificity platform. Breadth was defined as the fraction of unique TCRs that were SARS-CoV-2-associated, and depth was defined as the fraction of total T cells that were SARS-CoV-2-associated. Using the MIRA data, each spike-specific TCR was assigned both to the spike region to which the TCR was reactive and to a CD4 or CD8 class. Log10-transformed breadth and depth values were compared by one-way ANOVA with Sidak's multiple comparisons tests. What TCRdb holds here is the immuneACCESS table cut down to in-frame rearrangements. Part of the clones is not present; checked against another copy, under half of the missing clones reflect an unresolved V gene, and the others are unexplained. The DNA was the basis for D and trimming; V, J and clone size are from that table. Present in this sample are tens of thousands of clones, approximately 89% of which were seen just once. Of the sample, 5.2% falls within the top ten clones.

The rearranged segments are TRBV9 and TRBJ2-1, with 10 bases aligning to TRBD2. Sequenced material: peripheral blood, taken on day 0 of MenACWY control vaccination. This sequence was found in an adult in good health. The CDR3 protein sequence reads: CASSVGASGRASEQFF. The DNA is as follows: TGTGCCAGCAGCGTAGGTGCCAGCGGGAGGGCGAGTGAGCAGTTCTTC.